This T cell receptor beta chain is from a study of blood T cell repertoires in COVID-19. Study at large: From the United States, Italy and Spain came samples of acute and convalescent COVID-19. PBMCs, B-cell-depleted T cells, or T cells were the source of the cDNA or gDNA that made up the material.

Cohort 3 recovered donors had two negative PCRs, clearance, or symptom resolution. Profiled with immunoSEQ multiplex PCR; TCRdb holds only in-frame clones, not every one. The table records 200,000 or so clones, 88% of them present only once. The TCR was taken from a young woman who had recovered from COVID-19. The specimen was PBMCs or T cells enriched from blood (not recorded which).

The CDR3 reads CASSVGFGLRTDTQYF. The CDR3 DNA reads TGTGCCAGCAGCGTAGGGTTCGGACTCCGCACAGATACGCAGTATTTT. This chain uses TRBV9 with TRBJ2-3; tentatively, D is TRBD2 (5 bases). There are 16 residues in the CDR3. Germline V gives CDR1 SGDLS, CDR2 YYNGEE. Trimming took off 0 bases at V and 1 base at J, with 12 bases between the two ends.